The 30 T cell receptor beta chains reported below all come from one sample, sequenced in a study of cytomegalovirus exposure and HLA in healthy donors. Amplification used 60 Vbeta primers and 13 Jbeta primers. Method: immunoSEQ multiplex PCR; TCRdb's copy keeps in-frame clones and lacks some. The table lists more than 85,000 clones, roughly 70% of them singletons. The sample taken for sequencing was PBMCs. These receptors originate from a man aged 40-50 years in good health and CMV-seronegative.

This chain joins TRBV5-1 and TRBJ2-7; 11 nucleotides align to TRBD2. Per germline, CDR1 SGHRS and CDR2 YFSETQ. The CDR3 is 15 residues long. Trimming cost V 6 bases and J 2 bases; bases outside gene matches: 7. The CDR3 coding sequence is TGCGCCAGCACCCCGATAGCGGGGGGGCCCTACGAGCAGTACTTC. It translates to CASTPIAGGPYEQYF.

The rearrangement links TRBV25-1 to TRBJ1-4, with 9 positions matching TRBD1. This CDR3 contains 18 residues. The V segment lost 4 bases and the J segment 0 bases; nucleotides outside the gene matches: 9. In germline, CDR1 is MGHDK, CDR2 SYGVNS. This CDR3 reads CASSGGDRAPATNEKLFF. The DNA for the CDR3 is TGTGCCAGCAGTGGGGGGGACAGGGCCCCTGCAACTAATGAAAAACTGTTTTTT.

The V gene is TRBV19, the J gene TRBJ1-5, with TRBD1 identical over 8 bases. The V segment lost 10 bases and the J segment 5 bases; nucleotides outside the gene matches: 13. This CDR3 has 15 residues. Per germline, CDR1 LNHDA and CDR2 SQIVND (reference sequence). CDR3 sequence: CATTRRTGRDQPQHF. CDR3 DNA sequence: TGTGCCACTACCCGAAGGACAGGGAGGGATCAGCCCCAGCATTTT.

The chain employs TRBV7-3 and TRBJ1-2, with D perhaps matching TRBD1 (5 bases). CDR3 length equals 13 residues. Trimming removed 2 bases from V and 8 bases from J, with 12 bases in between. CDR1 SGHTA and CDR2 FQGTGA come from the germline V gene. CDR3 region: CASSLRDSRGYTF. In nucleotides, the CDR3 is TGTGCCAGCAGCTTACGAGACAGCAGAGGCTACACCTTC.

V gene TRBV7-2 combines with J gene TRBJ1-1; no clear D gene. CDR3 length: 15 amino acids. Germline assignment: CDR1 SGHTA and CDR2 FQGNSA. V was cut by 5 bases and J by 0 bases, with 13 bases left in between. The CDR3: CASSPQATMNTEAFF. DNA for the CDR3: TGTGCCAGCAGCCCCCAGGCAACCATGAACACTGAAGCTTTCTTT.

This rearrangement joins TRBV29-1 to TRBJ2-7; 7 nucleotides match TRBD1. The CDR3 covers 11 residues. The ends lost 8 bases at V and 5 bases at J; junction bases unmatched: 6. Germline CDR1 SQVTM, CDR2 ANQGSEA. DNA for the CDR3: TGCAGCTTTTTTAGGGGGCACGAGCAGTACTTC. It translates to CSFFRGHEQYF.

This chain connects TRBV5-6 to TRBJ2-7, with 7 bases that match TRBD1. The CDR3 runs to 14 residues. V shed 4 bases, J shed 2 bases, and the junction held 6 bases outside the gene matches. Germline CDR1 SGHDT, CDR2 YYEEEE. The DNA for the CDR3 is TGTGCCAGCAGCGAAAGACAGGGAACCTACGAGCAGTACTTC. It is translated as CASSERQGTYEQYF. Using reference TRBV5-6 and TRBJ2-7 for the parts outside the CDR3, the full variable domain is DAGVTQSPTHLIKTRGQQVTLRCSPKSGHDTVSWYQQALGQGPQFIFQYYEEEERQRGNFPDRFSGHQFPNYSSELNVNALLLGDSALYLCASSERQGTYEQYFGPGTRLTVT.

V usage is TRBV5-4 and J usage is TRBJ2-5; no reliable D call. V was trimmed by 0 bases and J by 4 bases, leaving 7 bases between them. Looked up from germline, CDR1 is SGHNT and CDR2 is YYREEE (reference sequence). The CDR3 is 13 residues long. The CDR3 loop is CASSLDTLETQYF. The CDR3, as DNA: TGTGCCAGCAGCTTGGATACTTTAGAGACCCAGTACTTC.

This clone was seen only once. The chain uses TRBV7-2 and TRBJ2-7; perhaps TRBD1 as D (6 bases). V was cut by 7 bases and J by 4 bases, with 11 bases left in between. From germline, CDR1 is SGHTA and CDR2 FQGNSA. This CDR3 region has 12 residues. This CDR3 is CASTLQGYEQYF. CDR3 DNA: TGTGCCAGCACCCTACAGGGTTACGAGCAGTACTTC.

This sequence joins TRBV4-1 and TRBJ1-5; possibly TRBD1 for D (5 bases). Trimming stripped 1 base from V and 3 bases from J, with 13 bases between. This CDR3 region has 16 residues. The germline CDR1 and CDR2 sequences are MGHRA and YSYEKL. The CDR3 DNA sequence: TGCGCCAGCAGCCAAGGGGCAGGGTCTAACAATCAGCCCCAGCATTTT. Translating gives CASSQGAGSNNQPQHF.

V is TRBV30 and J is TRBJ2-2; D uncertain. This CDR3 comprises 14 residues. Per the germline V gene, CDR1 is GTSNPN and CDR2 is SVGIG (reference sequence). V was pared by 3 bases and J by 2 bases, with 10 bases between. CDR3 in amino acids: CAWRSLTNTGELFF. The DNA of the CDR3 is TGTGCCTGGAGGTCCCTTACAAACACCGGGGAGCTGTTTTTT.

The chain couples TRBV6-5 to TRBJ1-1; TRBD1 aligns across 8 bases. V shed 6 bases, J shed 5 bases, and the junction held 8 bases outside the gene matches. The germline V gene has CDR1 MNHEY and CDR2 SVGAGI. The CDR3 spans 14 residues. The CDR3 bases are TGTGCCAGCAGCCTGACAGGGGTCGATACTGAAGCTTTCTTT. Protein product: CASSLTGVDTEAFF.

V gene TRBV14 combines with J gene TRBJ2-7; 7 bases fit TRBD1. CDR1 and CDR2 from the germline V gene are SGHDN and FVKESK. Losses at the gene ends were 4 bases for V and 5 bases for J; bases not matched to a gene: 8. The CDR3 runs to 14 residues. The CDR3 loop reads CASSLTVGGHEQYF. The CDR3, as DNA: TGTGCCAGCAGCCTTACGGTAGGGGGCCACGAGCAGTACTTC.

The chain employs TRBV14 and TRBJ2-2; 9 bases map to TRBD2. V gave up 4 bases and J gave up 4 bases; unmatched junction bases: 10. Per the germline V gene, CDR1 is SGHDN and CDR2 is FVKESK. The CDR3 has 17 amino acids. CDR3 residues: CASSLIAGGMPTGELFF. As DNA, the CDR3 is TGTGCCAGCAGCCTAATTGCGGGGGGGATGCCCACCGGGGAGCTGTTTTTT.

The V call is TRBV4-2, the J call TRBJ2-3; D perhaps matches TRBD2 (6 bases). The CDR3 extends over 17 amino acids. Germline V gene lookup returns CDR1 LGHNA and CDR2 YNFKEQ. Trimming pared 4 bases from V and 3 bases from J, leaving 20 bases between. CDR3 sequence reads: CASSPNWGRTMTDTQYF. Here the CDR3 DNA reads TGTGCCAGCAGCCCAAACTGGGGGAGGACGATGACAGATACGCAGTATTTT.

The rearrangement links TRBV9 to TRBJ1-2; the D is unclear. This CDR3 comprises 15 residues. Per the germline V gene, CDR1 is SGDLS and CDR2 is YYNGEE. Trimming stripped 0 bases from V and 4 bases from J, with 13 bases between. The CDR3 DNA follows: TGTGCCAGCAGCGTAGAAGGGTCCCGGGGCTATGGCTACACCTTC. This gives the protein CASSVEGSRGYGYTF.

In DNA, the CDR3 is TGCGCCAGCAGCTGGATCGTAGCGGGGGACTACAATGAGCAGTTCTTC. It specifies CASSWIVAGDYNEQFF. V and J are TRBV5-1 and TRBJ2-1, with TRBD2 matching over 9 bases. The CDR3 has 16 residues. The V segment lost 3 bases and the J segment 3 bases; nucleotides outside the gene matches: 7. Germline values: CDR1 SGHRS, CDR2 YFSETQ.

This chain joins TRBV5-1 and TRBJ2-3; 8 bases align to TRBD2. The CDR3 covers 14 residues. Germline CDR1 reads SGHRS; CDR2 reads YFSETQ. J gave up 5 bases and V 2 bases, and 4 bases lay outside the gene matches. The CDR3 loop reads CASSLAGAGDTQYF. CDR3 sequence (DNA): TGCGCCAGCAGCTTAGCGGGGGCGGGAGATACGCAGTATTTT.

This chain links TRBV13 with TRBJ1-6; 12 nucleotides agree with TRBD1. Germline V CDR1 and CDR2: PRHDT, FYEKMQ (reference sequence). The CDR3 extends over 18 amino acids. V shed 6 bases, J shed 9 bases, and the junction held 15 bases outside the gene matches. This chain's CDR3 is CASSSTGTGGFQGSPLHF. As DNA, the CDR3 is TGTGCCAGCAGTTCGACCGGGACAGGGGGCTTTCAGGGTTCACCCCTCCACTTT.

CDR3 protein: CASTRLHRGPEAFF. As DNA, the CDR3 is TGTGCCAGCACCAGACTCCACAGGGGGCCGGAAGCTTTCTTT. The gene calls are TRBV2 and TRBJ1-1, with TRBD1 identical over 9 bases. V lost 7 bases to trimming and J lost 8 bases; unmatched junction nucleotides: 11. The CDR3 loop spans 14 amino acids. Per the germline V gene, CDR1 is SNHLY and CDR2 is FYNNEI.

This chain connects TRBV7-9 to TRBJ2-7; TRBD2 is a possible D gene (5 bases). Deletions cut 4 bases from V and 2 bases from J, with 15 bases between. The CDR3 consists of 15 residues. Germline-derived CDR1 and CDR2 are SEHNR and FQNEAQ (reference sequence). CDR3 region: CASSSGRTETYEQYF. The CDR3 coding sequence is TGTGCCAGCAGCTCTGGACGGACTGAGACCTACGAGCAGTACTTC. Looking up the rest from reference TRBV7-9 and TRBJ2-7 gives the full variable domain: DTGVSQNPRHKITKRGQNVTFRCDPISEHNRLYWYRQTLGQGPEFLTYFQNEAQLEKSRLLSDRFSAERPKGSFSTLEIQRTEQGDSAMYLCASSSGRTETYEQYFGPGTRLTVT.

This clone was counted a single time. The V and J genes are TRBV5-6 and TRBJ1-5; 10 bases are a match to TRBD1. Germline assignment: CDR1 SGHDT and CDR2 YYEEEE. The junction had 8 bases not matched to a gene; V was cut back by 3 bases and J by 5 bases. CDR3 length: 16 amino acids. CDR3 residues: CASSWFSDRGDQPQHF. CDR3 coding DNA: TGTGCCAGCAGCTGGTTTTCGGACAGGGGGGATCAGCCCCAGCATTTT.

The chain is built from TRBV4-3 and TRBJ1-2; D may be TRBD1 (6 bases). V dropped 1 base and J dropped 7 bases, with 16 bases sitting between them. The CDR3 runs 15 residues. Per germline, CDR1 LGHNA and CDR2 YSLEER. This chain's CDR3 is CASSQADRAVAGYTF. Here the CDR3 DNA reads TGCGCCAGCAGCCAAGCGGACAGAGCGGTCGCTGGCTACACCTTC.

The J gene is TRBJ2-5, the V gene TRBV6-4; unclear D gene. Between the trimmed V and J ends, which lost 11 bases and 4 bases, there was a span of 20 bases. This CDR3 contains 14 residues. Germline CDR1 and CDR2: MRHNA and SNTAGT. The CDR3 coding sequence is TGTGCCTATAAAAGGAAAAGAGGCCTAGAGACCCAGTACTTC. The encoded protein is CAYKRKRGLETQYF.

The chain recombines TRBV9 with TRBJ1-2; no reliable D call. The CDR3 contains 17 residues. The germline V gene encodes CDR1 SGDLS and CDR2 YYNGEE. V lost 3 bases and J 2 bases, leaving 20 bases between the germline ends. The CDR3 nucleotides read TGTGCCAGCAGCGGTACAGCGGCGAGCTCTACAAACTATGGCTACACCTTC. Translation: CASSGTAASSTNYGYTF.

This chain uses TRBV30 with TRBJ2-3, with a weak D call TRBD1 (6 bases). The CDR3 covers 14 residues. The V gene lost 3 bases and the J gene lost 4 bases, with 14 bases spanning the gap. From germline, CDR1 is GTSNPN and CDR2 SVGIG (reference sequence). The DNA for the CDR3 is TGTGCCTGGAGCGCGGACCACAGGGCAGATACGCAGTATTTT. This codes for CAWSADHRADTQYF.

The chain is built from TRBV18 and TRBJ2-2; TRBD2 agrees at 7 bases. With V trimmed by 4 bases and J by 6 bases, 5 bases remained unmatched. The CDR3 is made up of 14 amino acids. Germline values: CDR1 KGHSH, CDR2 LQKENI. The CDR3 region has the DNA TGTGCCAGCTCACTTTCTAGCGGCTCCGGGGAGCTGTTTTTT. This encodes CASSLSSGSGELFF.

The V gene is TRBV6-1, the J gene TRBJ2-3; 10 nucleotides line up with TRBD1. After removal of 6 bases from V and 5 bases from J, the junction contained 2 bases not matched to a gene. The CDR3 is made up of 13 amino acids. CDR1 is MNHNS and CDR2 is SASEGT in the germline V gene. CDR3 nucleotides: TGTGCCAGCAGGGACAGGGGGAAAGATACGCAGTATTTT. This translates into CASRDRGKDTQYF.

The chain employs TRBV6-6 and TRBJ2-5; 9 positions match TRBD2. This CDR3 has 15 amino acids. Germline CDR1 is MNHNY and CDR2 is SVGAGI (reference sequence). Losses at the gene ends were 4 bases for V and 0 bases for J; bases not matched to a gene: 3. The DNA of the CDR3 is TGTGCCAGCAGTTCGGCTAGCGGGGACCAAGAGACCCAGTACTTC. Protein sequence: CASSSASGDQETQYF.

The chain recombines TRBV5-4 with TRBJ2-3; 12 bases match TRBD1. The CDR3 sequence is 15 residues long. Germline V gene lookup returns CDR1 SGHNT and CDR2 YYREEE (reference sequence). The V and J ends lost 4 bases and 7 bases, in that order; junction bases with no gene match: 7. The CDR3 here is CASSLGDRGRNTQYF. CDR3 DNA sequence: TGTGCCAGCAGCCTGGGGGACAGGGGGCGAAATACGCAGTATTTT.